Listed here are 12 T cell receptor beta chains from one sample, sequenced in a study of blood T cell repertoires in COVID-19. Produced via immunoSEQ multiplex PCR; TCRdb's table is partial and in-frame only. The sample consists of approximately 500,000 clones, 80% to 90% of them appearing once. The sample was peripheral blood. Receptor source: a human donor in a cohort sampled during active COVID-19.

The chain has TRBV5-6 and TRBJ1-2, with 8 nucleotides matching TRBD1. The germline V gene encodes CDR1 SGHDT and CDR2 YYEEEE. The CDR3 runs to 16 residues. Unmatched junction bases numbered 14, after V lost 4 bases and J lost 6 bases. CDR3 DNA sequence: TGTGCCAGCAGCGAGTACCAGGGGGCTCGGAATAATGGCTACACCTTC. Translating it yields CASSEYQGARNNGYTF.

The V and J genes are TRBV5-1 and TRBJ1-6; 7 nucleotides line up with TRBD1. Losses at the gene ends were 4 bases for V and 9 bases for J; bases not matched to a gene: 10. This CDR3 has 15 residues. Germline lookup yields CDR1 SGHRS and CDR2 YFSETQ. The CDR3 loop reads CASSVEQGWPSPLHF. The CDR3 nucleotides are TGCGCCAGCAGCGTTGAACAGGGGTGGCCTTCACCCCTCCACTTT.

The chain links TRBV15 to TRBJ1-1; D is unclear. This CDR3 has 14 residues. Germline V CDR1 and CDR2: LNHNV, YYDKDF (reference sequence). V was cut by 2 bases and J by 6 bases, with 13 bases left in between. CDR3 residues: CATSRMGTRAEAFF. In nucleotides, the CDR3 is TGTGCCACCAGCAGAATGGGAACTAGAGCTGAAGCTTTCTTT.

The CDR3 DNA follows: TGCAGCGTTGTGGAGGGAATCTATGGCTACACCTTC. This translates into CSVVEGIYGYTF. The chain employs TRBV29-1 and TRBJ1-2; D not certain. Germline V gives CDR1 SQVTM, CDR2 ANQGSEA. This CDR3 is built from 12 residues. The V and J ends lost 4 bases and 4 bases respectively, with 10 bases between them.

This chain connects TRBV20-1 to TRBJ2-7; no firm D call. In germline, CDR1 is DFQATT, CDR2 SNEGSKA (reference sequence). The V end lost 0 bases, the J end lost 4 bases, and 4 bases lay between the germline ends. This CDR3 spans 11 amino acids. CDR3 amino acids: CSARDQYEQYF. The CDR3 DNA sequence: TGCAGTGCTAGAGATCAGTACGAGCAGTACTTC.

The V and J genes are TRBV5-4 and TRBJ2-3; D is perhaps TRBD1 (7 bases). Per germline, CDR1 SGHNT and CDR2 YYREEE (reference sequence). CDR3 length: 20 residues. Trimming left V 5 bases short and J 0 bases short, with 28 bases between. The CDR3: CASSRPRGGGGPRSTDTQYF. Here the CDR3 DNA reads TGTGCCAGCAGTCGCCCCCGCGGAGGGGGCGGACCCCGGAGCACAGATACGCAGTATTTT.

This clone was detected only once. V gene TRBV7-2 combines with J gene TRBJ2-5; tentatively, D is TRBD2 (6 bases). From germline, CDR1 is SGHTA and CDR2 FQGNSA. Trimming pared 7 bases from V and 4 bases from J, leaving 19 bases between. This CDR3 contains 15 residues. The CDR3 loop reads CASTPGWRGGETQYF. For the CDR3, the DNA is TGTGCCAGCACCCCTGGGTGGAGGGGTGGAGAGACCCAGTACTTC.

The chain combines TRBV7-9 with TRBJ2-1, with 10 positions matching TRBD2. The V gene end was trimmed by 3 bases and the J gene end by 10 bases; junction bases not matched to a gene: 9. CDR1 is SEHNR, CDR2 FQNEAQ, per germline (reference sequence). The CDR3 length is 15 residues. Here the CDR3 DNA reads TGTGCCAGCAGCTTTGCACTAGCGGGGAGTTGGGAGCAGTTCTTC. Protein: CASSFALAGSWEQFF.

In this sample, this clone turned up once. CDR3 protein: CASRTSAGEDTQYF. DNA for the CDR3: TGCGCCAGCAGAACTAGTGCGGGAGAAGATACGCAGTATTTT. This sequence joins TRBV5-1 and TRBJ2-3; 7 nucleotides align to TRBD2. V lost 5 bases, J lost 5 bases, and 8 bases stayed unmatched. Germline values: CDR1 SGHRS, CDR2 YFSETQ. This CDR3 is 14 amino acids long.

The CDR3 DNA sequence: TGTGCCAGCACCAGACTAGCGGGAGACGGGGAGCTGTTTTTT. Translated, it gives CASTRLAGDGELFF. The chain is built from TRBV3-1 (or the pseudogene TRBV3-2) and TRBJ2-2; 12 bases line up with TRBD2. The trim removed 7 bases at V and 7 bases at J, leaving 4 bases unmatched. The germline gives CDR1 LGHDT, CDR2 YNNKEL (reference sequence). The CDR3 length is 14 residues.

This chain joins TRBV18 and TRBJ2-1; D unclear. The CDR3 loop spans 13 amino acids. The germline gives CDR1 KGHSH, CDR2 LQKENI. The V end lost 0 bases, the J end lost 8 bases, and 8 bases lay between the germline ends. The CDR3 is CASSPPRLDEQFF. In DNA, the CDR3 is TGTGCCAGCTCACCACCGCGGTTGGATGAGCAGTTCTTC.

This chain connects TRBV9 to TRBJ1-3; D may be TRBD1 (6 bases). Trimming took off 4 bases at V and 2 bases at J, with 10 bases between the two ends. Germline CDR1 reads SGDLS; CDR2 reads YYNGEE. This CDR3 is 14 amino acids long. The DNA of the CDR3 is TGTGCCAGCAGCACCACAGGGACTGGAAACACCATATATTTT. This sequence encodes CASSTTGTGNTIYF.